This note documents a single TCR beta chain sequence. This receptor's antigen is unknown. No per-base quality is available; no much larger clone lies one base away. On a MiSeq, deep resolution sequencing aimed for a depth between 1 in 1 million and 1 in 200,000 T cells, with each clonotype covered approximately 9.8x on average. The immunoSEQ hsTCRB Kit was used to generate the TCR beta libraries. From the authors' description of their analysis: The data were analyzed with ImmunoSEQ Analyzer and ImmunoSEQ Data Assistant, and V, D and J gene assignments followed IMGT definitions. Clonality was computed as one minus normalized Shannon entropy of productive rearrangement frequencies, ranging from 0 to 1. Only overrepresented clonotypes making up at least 0.05% of each patient's repertoire were included in the public clonotype analysis. Roughly 12 age-matched healthy donor repertoires from immuneACCESS were used as controls for clonality. TCRdb limited this immuneACCESS table to in-frame rearrangements with V and J called. A share of clones is missing; checked studies link under half to unresolved V genes, and the rest is unexplained. The DNA gave D and trimming, while V, J and clone size come from that table. The sample table records about 300,000 clones; roughly 70% of these occur just once. Together, the top ten hold under 8% of the sample.

Roughly 2.2 micrograms of genomic DNA were extracted from cryopreserved PBMCs for TCR beta library preparation. Longitudinal blood samples from CLL patients on ibrutinib monotherapy underwent high-throughput TCR beta sequencing. Patients were enrolled in a phase 2 open-label single-center ibrutinib monotherapy trial. The data were obtained in a study of cytotoxic CD8 clonotypes in ibrutinib-treated CLL (dated by TCRdb to the early 2020s). Concerning the study at large: The cohort had about a dozen relapsed/refractory and around 14 treatment-naive patients; some 17 were IGHV unmutated. Samples averaged roughly 260,000 productive templates and approximately 100,000 productive rearrangements. Cryopreserved peripheral blood mononuclear cells were collected at three points: before therapy, at response, and at either sustained remission or disease progression. Response samples were obtained after a median of around eleven months of treatment, with a range of about 6 to 40 months. Responses were partial in roughly 25 patients and complete in 2; after median about 63 months follow-up, roughly 14 stayed in remission and roughly twelve progressed. All remission and progressive disease samples were collected while patients were still receiving ibrutinib. Longitudinal samples were obtainable from about 30% of the roughly 90 participants in the trial. Summary of the overall study and its limitations: Clonality increased at ibrutinib response, stayed stable in sustained remission, and fell back toward baseline at progression. Baseline clonality exceeded that of age-matched healthy donors and correlated strongly with circulating CD8+ T-cell counts. Public clonotypes were rare and either contracted or stayed stable during treatment, and the rise in clonality at ibrutinib response reflected the expansion of private clonotypes. Sampling times were not matched between patients in sustained remission and patients whose disease was progressing, and lymph node repertoires were not examined.

The CDR3 contains 13 residues, cysteine and phenylalanine counted. The only DNA kept is the CDR3, 39 bases in frame from the first base. CDR1 and CDR2 are drawn from the germline V gene (reference sequence): SGHNT, YYREEE. V and J are truncated by 4 bases and 5 bases respectively, leaving an intervening sequence of 12 bases. This TCR was sampled from a human donor with chronic lymphocytic leukemia. The chain was built from TRBV5-4 and TRBJ2-5, and perhaps TRBD2 as D gene, on 6 matching bases. The specimen comprised PBMCs, sampled after 36 months of ibrutinib treatment. The sequenced DNA: TGTGCCAGCAGCGACTGGGCGGGGGAGACCCAGTACTTC. The translation is CASSDWAGETQYF.